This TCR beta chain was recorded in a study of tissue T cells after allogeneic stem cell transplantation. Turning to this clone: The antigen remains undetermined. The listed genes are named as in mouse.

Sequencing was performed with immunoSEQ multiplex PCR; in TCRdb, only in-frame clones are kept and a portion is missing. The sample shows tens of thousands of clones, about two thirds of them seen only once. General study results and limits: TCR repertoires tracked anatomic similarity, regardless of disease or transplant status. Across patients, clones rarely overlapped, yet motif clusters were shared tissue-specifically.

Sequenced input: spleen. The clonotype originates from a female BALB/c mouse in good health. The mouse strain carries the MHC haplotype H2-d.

The CDR3 DNA, read in part, is TGTGCCAGCAGCCCGACAGGGAACACCGGGCAGCTCTAC. It specifies CASSPTGNTGQLY. The whole CDR3 protein is CASSPTGNTGQLYF. The chain joins TRBV5 to TRBJ2-2; the match to TRBD1 covers 7 bases. The observed sequence ends 1 residue before the CDR3 terminus, with the missing tail filled in from the germline J gene. V dropped 4 bases and J dropped 2; count of bases not matched to a gene: 1. In germline, CDR1 is LGHNA, CDR2 YNLKQL (reference sequence). The CDR3 contains 14 residues.